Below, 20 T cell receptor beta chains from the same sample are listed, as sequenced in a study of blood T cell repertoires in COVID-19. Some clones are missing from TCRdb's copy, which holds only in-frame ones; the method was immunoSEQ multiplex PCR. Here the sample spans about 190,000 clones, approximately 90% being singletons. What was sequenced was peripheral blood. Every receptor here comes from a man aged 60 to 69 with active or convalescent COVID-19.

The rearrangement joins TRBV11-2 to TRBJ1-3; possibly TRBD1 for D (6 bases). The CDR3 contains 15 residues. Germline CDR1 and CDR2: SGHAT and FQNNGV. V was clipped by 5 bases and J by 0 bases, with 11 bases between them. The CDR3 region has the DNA TGTGCCAGCAGCGCCGACAGGCTCTCTGGAAACACCATATATTTT. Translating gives CASSADRLSGNTIYF. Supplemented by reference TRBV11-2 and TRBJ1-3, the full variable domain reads EAGVAQSPRYKIIEKRQSVAFWCNPISGHATLYWYQQILGQGPKLLIQFQNNGVVDDSQLPKDRFSAERLKGVDSTLKIQPAKLEDSAVYLCASSADRLSGNTIYFGEGSWLTVV.

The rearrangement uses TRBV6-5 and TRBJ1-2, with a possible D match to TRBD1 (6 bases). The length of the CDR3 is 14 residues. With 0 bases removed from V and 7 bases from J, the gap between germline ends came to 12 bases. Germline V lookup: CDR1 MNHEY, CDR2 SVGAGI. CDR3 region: CASSYSRGKGGYTF. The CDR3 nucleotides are TGTGCCAGCAGTTACTCGAGGGGGAAAGGTGGCTACACCTTC.

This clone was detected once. CDR3 residues: CASSVSAQVEKLFF. CDR3 nucleotides: TGTGCCAGCAGTGTGTCAGCCCAGGTGGAAAAACTGTTTTTT. The V call is TRBV2, the J call TRBJ1-4; D remains ambiguous. V lost 4 bases and J 8 bases, leaving 14 bases between the germline ends. The CDR3 runs 14 residues. The germline V gene has CDR1 SNHLY and CDR2 FYNNEI.

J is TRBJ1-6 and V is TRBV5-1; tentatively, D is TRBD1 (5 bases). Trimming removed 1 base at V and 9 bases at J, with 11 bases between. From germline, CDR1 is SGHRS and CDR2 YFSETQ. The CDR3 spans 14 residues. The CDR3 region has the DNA TGCGCCAGCAGCTTGACGGATCAGGGTTCACCCCTCCACTTT. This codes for CASSLTDQGSPLHF.

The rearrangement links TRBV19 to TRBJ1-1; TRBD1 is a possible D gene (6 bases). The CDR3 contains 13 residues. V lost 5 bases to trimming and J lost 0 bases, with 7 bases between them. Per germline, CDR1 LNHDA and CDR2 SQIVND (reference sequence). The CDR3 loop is CASSQGMNTEAFF. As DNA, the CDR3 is TGTGCCAGTAGTCAGGGGATGAACACTGAAGCTTTCTTT.

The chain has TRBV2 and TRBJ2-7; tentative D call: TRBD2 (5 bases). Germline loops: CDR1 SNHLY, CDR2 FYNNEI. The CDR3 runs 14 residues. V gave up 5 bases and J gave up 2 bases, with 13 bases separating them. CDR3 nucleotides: TGTGCCAGCAGTCCCCCTTTGAGGGCCTACGAGCAGTACTTC. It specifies CASSPPLRAYEQYF. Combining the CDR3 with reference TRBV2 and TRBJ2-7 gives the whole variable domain EPEVTQTPSHQVTQMGQEVILRCVPISNHLYFYWYRQILGQKVEFLVSFYNNEISEKSEIFDDQFSVERPDGSNFTLKIRSTKLEDSAMYFCASSPPLRAYEQYFGPGTRLTVT.

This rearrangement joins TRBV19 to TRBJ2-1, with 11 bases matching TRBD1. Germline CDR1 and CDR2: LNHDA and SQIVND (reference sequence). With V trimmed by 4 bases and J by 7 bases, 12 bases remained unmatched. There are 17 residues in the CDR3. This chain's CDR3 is CASSTSPGQGGKNEQFF. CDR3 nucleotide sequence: TGTGCCAGTAGTACTTCTCCGGGACAGGGGGGAAAGAATGAGCAGTTCTTC.

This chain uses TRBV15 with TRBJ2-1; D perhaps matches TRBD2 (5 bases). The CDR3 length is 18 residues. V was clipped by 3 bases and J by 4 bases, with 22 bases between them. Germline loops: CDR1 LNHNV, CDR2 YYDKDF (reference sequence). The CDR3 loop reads CATSSRRRTRQVYNEQFF. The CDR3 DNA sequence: TGTGCCACCAGCAGCCGACGTCGAACTAGGCAAGTATACAATGAGCAGTTCTTC.

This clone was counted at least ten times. CDR3 region: CASNTGGPYNEQFF. The CDR3 nucleotides are TGTGCCAGCAACACAGGGGGACCCTACAATGAGCAGTTCTTC. This chain joins TRBV7-9 and TRBJ2-1, with 8 bases that match TRBD1. Trimming at V came to 7 bases and at J to 2 bases, leaving 4 bases not matched to a gene. The CDR3 has 14 residues. CDR1 is SEHNR and CDR2 is FQNEAQ in the germline V gene (reference sequence).

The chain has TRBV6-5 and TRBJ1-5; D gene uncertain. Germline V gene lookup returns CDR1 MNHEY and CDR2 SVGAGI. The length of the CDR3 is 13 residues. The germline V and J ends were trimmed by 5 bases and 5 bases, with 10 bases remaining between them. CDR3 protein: CASSPQMDQPQHF. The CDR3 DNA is TGTGCCAGCAGTCCCCAGATGGATCAGCCCCAGCATTTT.

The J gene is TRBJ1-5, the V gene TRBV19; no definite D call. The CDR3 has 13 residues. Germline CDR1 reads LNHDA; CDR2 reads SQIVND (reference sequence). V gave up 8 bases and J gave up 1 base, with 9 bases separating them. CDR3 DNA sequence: TGTGCCAGTTCCTTGCAGAGCAATCAGCCCCAGCATTTT. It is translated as CASSLQSNQPQHF.

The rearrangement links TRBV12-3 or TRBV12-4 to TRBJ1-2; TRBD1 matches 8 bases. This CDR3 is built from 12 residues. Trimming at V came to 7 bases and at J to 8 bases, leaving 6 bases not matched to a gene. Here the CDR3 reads CASTPTGVGYTF. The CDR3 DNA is TGTGCCAGCACCCCGACAGGGGTAGGCTACACCTTC.

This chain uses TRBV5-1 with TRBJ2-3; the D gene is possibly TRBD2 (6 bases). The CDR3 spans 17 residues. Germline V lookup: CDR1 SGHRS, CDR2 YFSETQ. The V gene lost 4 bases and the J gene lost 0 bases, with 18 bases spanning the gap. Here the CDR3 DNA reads TGCGCCAGCAGCCGGTTACCAACTAGCCTGAGCACAGATACGCAGTATTTT. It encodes CASSRLPTSLSTDTQYF.

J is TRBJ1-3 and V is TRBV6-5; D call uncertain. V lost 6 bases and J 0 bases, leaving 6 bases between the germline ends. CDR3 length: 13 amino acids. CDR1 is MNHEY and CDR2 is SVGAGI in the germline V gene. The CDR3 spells CASSQVSGNTIYF. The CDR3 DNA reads TGTGCCAGCAGCCAGGTCTCTGGAAACACCATATATTTT.

The CDR3 here is CASSVDSGTRHYNEQFF. DNA of the CDR3: TGTGCCAGCAGCGTCGATAGCGGGACTAGGCACTACAATGAGCAGTTCTTC. The chain links TRBV9 to TRBJ2-1; the match to TRBD2 covers 8 bases. Germline values: CDR1 SGDLS, CDR2 YYNGEE. The CDR3 totals 17 residues. Trimming cost V 2 bases and J 3 bases; bases outside gene matches: 10.

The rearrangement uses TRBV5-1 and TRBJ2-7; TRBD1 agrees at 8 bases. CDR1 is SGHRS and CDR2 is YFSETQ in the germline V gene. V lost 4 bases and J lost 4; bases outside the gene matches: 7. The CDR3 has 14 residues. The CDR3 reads CASSPGDRPYEQYF. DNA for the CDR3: TGCGCCAGCAGCCCGGGGGACAGGCCGTACGAGCAGTACTTC.

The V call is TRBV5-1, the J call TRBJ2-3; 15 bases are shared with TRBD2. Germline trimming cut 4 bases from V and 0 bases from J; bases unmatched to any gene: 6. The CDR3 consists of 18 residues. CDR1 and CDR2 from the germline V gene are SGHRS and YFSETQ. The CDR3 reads CASSRGTSGGTSTDTQYF. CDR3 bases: TGCGCCAGCAGCCGTGGGACTAGCGGGGGGACTAGCACAGATACGCAGTATTTT.

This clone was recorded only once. CDR3 loop: CASSQQGPGANVLTF. The CDR3 nucleotides read TGTGCCAGCAGTCAACAGGGCCCTGGGGCCAACGTCCTGACTTTC. The chain couples TRBV6-4 to TRBJ2-6; D perhaps matches TRBD1 (6 bases). V lost 5 bases and J 2 bases, leaving 10 bases between the germline ends. Germline lookup yields CDR1 MRHNA and CDR2 SNTAGT. The CDR3 has 15 residues.

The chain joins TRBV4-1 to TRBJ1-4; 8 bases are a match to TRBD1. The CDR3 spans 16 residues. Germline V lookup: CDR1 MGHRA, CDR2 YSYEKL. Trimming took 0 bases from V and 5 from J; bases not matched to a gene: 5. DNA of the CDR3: TGCGCCAGCAGCCAAGACCCAGGGGGCGTAAATGAAAAACTGTTTTTT. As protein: CASSQDPGGVNEKLFF.

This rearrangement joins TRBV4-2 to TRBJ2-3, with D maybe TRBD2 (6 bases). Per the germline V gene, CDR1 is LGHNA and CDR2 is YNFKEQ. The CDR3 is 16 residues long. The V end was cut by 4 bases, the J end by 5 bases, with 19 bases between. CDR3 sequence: CASSPSTGGYEDTQYF. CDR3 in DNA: TGTGCCAGCAGCCCCTCGACCGGGGGTTATGAAGATACGCAGTATTTT.